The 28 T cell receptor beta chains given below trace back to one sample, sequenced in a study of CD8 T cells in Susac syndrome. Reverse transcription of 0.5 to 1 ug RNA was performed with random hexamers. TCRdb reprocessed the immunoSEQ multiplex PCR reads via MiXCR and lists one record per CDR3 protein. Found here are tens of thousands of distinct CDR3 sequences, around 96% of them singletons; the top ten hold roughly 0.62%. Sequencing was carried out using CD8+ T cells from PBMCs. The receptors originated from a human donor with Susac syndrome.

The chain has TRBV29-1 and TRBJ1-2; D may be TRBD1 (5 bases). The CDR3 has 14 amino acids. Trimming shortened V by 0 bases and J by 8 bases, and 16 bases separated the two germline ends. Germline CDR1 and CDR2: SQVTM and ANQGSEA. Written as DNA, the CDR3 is TGCAGCGTTGAAGAGCCAGAGCGGGGCTGGGGCTACACCTTC. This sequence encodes CSVEEPERGWGYTF.

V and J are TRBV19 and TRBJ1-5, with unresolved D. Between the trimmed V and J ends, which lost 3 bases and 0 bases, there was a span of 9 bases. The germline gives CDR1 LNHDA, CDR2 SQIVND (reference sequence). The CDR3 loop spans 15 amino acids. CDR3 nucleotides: TGTGCCAGTAGTATCACAGAATATAGCAATCAGCCCCAGCATTTT. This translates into CASSITEYSNQPQHF.

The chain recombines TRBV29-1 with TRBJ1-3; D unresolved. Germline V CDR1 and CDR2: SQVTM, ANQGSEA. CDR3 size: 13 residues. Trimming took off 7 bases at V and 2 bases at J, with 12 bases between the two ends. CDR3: CSARSGTGNTIYF. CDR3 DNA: TGCAGCGCAAGGTCGGGAACTGGAAACACCATATATTTT.

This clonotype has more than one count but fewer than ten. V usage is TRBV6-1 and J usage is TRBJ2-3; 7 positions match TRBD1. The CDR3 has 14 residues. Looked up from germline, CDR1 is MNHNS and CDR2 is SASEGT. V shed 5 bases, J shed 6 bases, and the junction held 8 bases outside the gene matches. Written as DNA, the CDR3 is TGTGCCAGCAGTACCGGACAGGCTTGGGATACGCAGTATTTT. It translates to CASSTGQAWDTQYF.

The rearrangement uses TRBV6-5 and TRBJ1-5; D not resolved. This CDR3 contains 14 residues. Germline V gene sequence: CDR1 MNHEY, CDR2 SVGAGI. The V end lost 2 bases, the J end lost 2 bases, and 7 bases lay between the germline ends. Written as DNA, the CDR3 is TGTGCCAGCAGTTACATAGGAGGCAATCAGCCCCAGCATTTT. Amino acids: CASSYIGGNQPQHF.

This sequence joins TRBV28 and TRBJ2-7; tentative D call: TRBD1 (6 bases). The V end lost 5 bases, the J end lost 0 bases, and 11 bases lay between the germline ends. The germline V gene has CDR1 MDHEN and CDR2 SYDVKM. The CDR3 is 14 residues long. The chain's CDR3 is CASSDLDSSYEQYF. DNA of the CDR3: TGTGCCAGCAGTGACTTGGACAGCTCCTACGAGCAGTACTTC. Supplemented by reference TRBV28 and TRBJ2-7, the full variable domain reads DVKVTQSSRYLVKRTGEKVFLECVQDMDHENMFWYRQDPGLGLRLIYFSYDVKMKEKGDIPEGYSVSREKKERFSLILESASTNQTSMYLCASSDLDSSYEQYFGPGTRLTVT.

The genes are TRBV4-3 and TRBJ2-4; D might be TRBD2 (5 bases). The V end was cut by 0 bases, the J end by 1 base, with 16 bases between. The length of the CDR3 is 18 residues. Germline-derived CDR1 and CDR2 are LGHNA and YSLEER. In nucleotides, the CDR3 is TGCGCCAGCAGCCAAGATCGAGGGCTCTTGGGGGCCAAAAACATTCAGTACTTC. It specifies CASSQDRGLLGAKNIQYF.

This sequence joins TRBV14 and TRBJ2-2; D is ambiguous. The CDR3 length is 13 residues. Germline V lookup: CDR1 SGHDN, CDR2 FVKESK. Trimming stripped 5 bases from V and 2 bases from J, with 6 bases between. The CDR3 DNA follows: TGTGCCAGCAGCTCCAGAAACACCGGGGAGCTGTTTTTT. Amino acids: CASSSRNTGELFF.

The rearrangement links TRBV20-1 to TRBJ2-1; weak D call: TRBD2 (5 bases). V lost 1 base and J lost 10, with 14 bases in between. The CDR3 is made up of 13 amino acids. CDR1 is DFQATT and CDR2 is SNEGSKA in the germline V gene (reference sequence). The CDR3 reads CSARVPGGDEQFF. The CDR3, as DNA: TGCAGTGCTAGAGTTCCCGGAGGCGACGAGCAGTTCTTC.

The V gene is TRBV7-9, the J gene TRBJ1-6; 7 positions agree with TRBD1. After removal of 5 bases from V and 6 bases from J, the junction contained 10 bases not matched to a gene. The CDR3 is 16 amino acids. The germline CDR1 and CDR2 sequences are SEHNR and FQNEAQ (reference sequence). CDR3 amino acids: CASSPPDRDRNSPLHF. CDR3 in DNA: TGTGCCAGCAGCCCACCTGACAGGGATCGTAATTCACCCCTCCACTTT.

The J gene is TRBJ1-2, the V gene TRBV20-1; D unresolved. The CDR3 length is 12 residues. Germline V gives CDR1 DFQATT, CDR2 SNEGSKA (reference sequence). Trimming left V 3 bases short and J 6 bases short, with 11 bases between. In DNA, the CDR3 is TGCAGTGCTAGTCTGCCCACGGATGGCTACACCTTC. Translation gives CSASLPTDGYTF.

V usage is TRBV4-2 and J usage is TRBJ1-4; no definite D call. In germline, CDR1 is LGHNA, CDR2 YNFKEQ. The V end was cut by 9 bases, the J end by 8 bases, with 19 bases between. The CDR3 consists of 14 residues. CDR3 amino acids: CASSKRLGEEKLFF. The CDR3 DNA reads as TGTGCCAGTAGCAAGAGGCTTGGTGAGGAAAAACTGTTTTTT.

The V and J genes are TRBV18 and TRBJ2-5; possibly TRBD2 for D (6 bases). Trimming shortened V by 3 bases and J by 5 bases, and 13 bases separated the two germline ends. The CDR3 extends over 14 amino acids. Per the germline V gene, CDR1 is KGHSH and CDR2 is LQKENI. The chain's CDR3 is CASSPSGDRETQYF. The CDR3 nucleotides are TGTGCCAGCTCACCGTCGGGAGATCGGGAGACCCAGTACTTC.

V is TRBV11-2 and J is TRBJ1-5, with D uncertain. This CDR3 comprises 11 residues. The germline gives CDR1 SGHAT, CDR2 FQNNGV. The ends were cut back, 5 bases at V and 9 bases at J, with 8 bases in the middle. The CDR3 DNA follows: TGTGCCAGCAGCGGTTTCGGGCCCCAGCATTTT. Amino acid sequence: CASSGFGPQHF.

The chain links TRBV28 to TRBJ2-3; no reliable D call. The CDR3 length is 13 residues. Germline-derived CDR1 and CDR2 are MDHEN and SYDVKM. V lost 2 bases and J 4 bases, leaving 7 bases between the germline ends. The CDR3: CASSLLGSDTQYF. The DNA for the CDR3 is TGTGCCAGCAGTTTACTGGGCTCAGATACGCAGTATTTT.

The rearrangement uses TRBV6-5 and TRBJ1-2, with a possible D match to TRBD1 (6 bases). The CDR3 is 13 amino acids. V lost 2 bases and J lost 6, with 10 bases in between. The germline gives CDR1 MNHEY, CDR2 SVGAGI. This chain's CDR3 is CASSYGGGHGYTF. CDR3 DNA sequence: TGTGCCAGCAGTTACGGCGGGGGCCATGGCTACACCTTC.

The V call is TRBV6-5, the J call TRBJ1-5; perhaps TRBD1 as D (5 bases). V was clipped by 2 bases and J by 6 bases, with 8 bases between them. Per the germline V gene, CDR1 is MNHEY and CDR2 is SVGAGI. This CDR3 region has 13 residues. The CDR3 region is CASSYGTSQPQHF. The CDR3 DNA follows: TGTGCCAGCAGTTACGGGACGTCTCAGCCCCAGCATTTT.

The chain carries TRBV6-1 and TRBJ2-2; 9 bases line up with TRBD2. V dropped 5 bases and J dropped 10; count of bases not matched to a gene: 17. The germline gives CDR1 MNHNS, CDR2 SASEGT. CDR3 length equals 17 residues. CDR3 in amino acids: CASSSLTLAGGVPELFF. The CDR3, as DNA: TGTGCCAGCAGTAGTCTAACACTAGCGGGCGGGGTGCCGGAGCTGTTTTTT.

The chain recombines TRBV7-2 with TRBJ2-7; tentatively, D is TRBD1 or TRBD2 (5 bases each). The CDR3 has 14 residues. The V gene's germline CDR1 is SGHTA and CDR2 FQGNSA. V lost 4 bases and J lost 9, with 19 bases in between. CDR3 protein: CASSSSRDLVGQYF. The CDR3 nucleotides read TGTGCCAGCAGCTCCAGCCGGGACCTGGTGGGGCAGTACTTC. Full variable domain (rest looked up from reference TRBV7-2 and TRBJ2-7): GAGVSQSPSNKVTEKGKDVELRCDPISGHTALYWYRQSLGQGLEFLIYFQGNSAPDKSGLPSDRFSAERTGGSVSTLTIQRTQQEDSAVYLCASSSSRDLVGQYFGPGTRLTVT.

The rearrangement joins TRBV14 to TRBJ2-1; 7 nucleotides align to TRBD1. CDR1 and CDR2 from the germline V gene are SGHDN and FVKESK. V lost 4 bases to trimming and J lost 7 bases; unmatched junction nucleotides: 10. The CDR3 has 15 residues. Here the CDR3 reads CASSPDRVPMNEQFF. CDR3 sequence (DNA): TGTGCCAGCAGCCCCGACAGGGTGCCTATGAATGAGCAGTTCTTC.

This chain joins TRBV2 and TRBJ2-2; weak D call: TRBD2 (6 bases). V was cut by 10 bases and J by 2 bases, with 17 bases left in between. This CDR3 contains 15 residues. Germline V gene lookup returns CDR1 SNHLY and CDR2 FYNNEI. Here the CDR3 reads CATTRGTVNTGELFF. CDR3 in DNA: TGTGCCACGACGCGAGGGACTGTTAACACCGGGGAGCTGTTTTTT.

CDR3 bases: TGTGCCAGCCGGAGCGGGGGGGATGCAACTAATGAAAAACTGTTTTTT. Translating gives CASRSGGDATNEKLFF. V is TRBV7-9 and J is TRBJ1-4, with D perhaps TRBD1 (5 bases). Trimming cost V 8 bases and J 0 bases, with 16 bases left between them. CDR3 size: 16 residues. Germline CDR1 is SEHNR and CDR2 is FQNEAQ (reference sequence).

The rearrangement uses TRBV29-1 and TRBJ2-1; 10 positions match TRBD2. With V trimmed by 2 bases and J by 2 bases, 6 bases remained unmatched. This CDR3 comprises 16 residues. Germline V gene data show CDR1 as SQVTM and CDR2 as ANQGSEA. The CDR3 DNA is TGCAGCGTTGAATTCCCTAGCGGGGGCACCTACAATGAGCAGTTCTTC. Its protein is CSVEFPSGGTYNEQFF.

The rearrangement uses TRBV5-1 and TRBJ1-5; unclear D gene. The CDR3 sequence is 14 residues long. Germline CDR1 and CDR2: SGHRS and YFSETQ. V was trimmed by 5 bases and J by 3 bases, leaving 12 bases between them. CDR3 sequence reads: CASSPSGSNQPQHF. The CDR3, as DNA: TGCGCCAGCAGTCCGTCGGGGTCCAATCAGCCCCAGCATTTT.

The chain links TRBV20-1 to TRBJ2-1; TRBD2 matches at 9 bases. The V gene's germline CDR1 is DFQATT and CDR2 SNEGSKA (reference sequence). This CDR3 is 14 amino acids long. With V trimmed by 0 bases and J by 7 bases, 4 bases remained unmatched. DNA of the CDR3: TGCAGTGCTAGAGATCGCCTAGCGGGGAATGAGCAGTTCTTC. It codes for CSARDRLAGNEQFF.

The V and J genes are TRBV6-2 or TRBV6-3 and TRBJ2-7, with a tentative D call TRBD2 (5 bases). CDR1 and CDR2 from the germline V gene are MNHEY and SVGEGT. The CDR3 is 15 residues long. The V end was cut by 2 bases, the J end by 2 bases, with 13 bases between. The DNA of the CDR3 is TGTGCCAGCAGTTACCGCCGGGATACCACCTACGAGCAGTACTTC. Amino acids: CASSYRRDTTYEQYF.

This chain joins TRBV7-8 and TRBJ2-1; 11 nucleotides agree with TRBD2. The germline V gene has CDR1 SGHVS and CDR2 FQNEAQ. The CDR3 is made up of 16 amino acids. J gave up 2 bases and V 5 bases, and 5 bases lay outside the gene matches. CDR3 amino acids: CASSPQGLAAYNEQFF. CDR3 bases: TGTGCCAGCAGCCCCCAGGGACTAGCGGCCTACAATGAGCAGTTCTTC.

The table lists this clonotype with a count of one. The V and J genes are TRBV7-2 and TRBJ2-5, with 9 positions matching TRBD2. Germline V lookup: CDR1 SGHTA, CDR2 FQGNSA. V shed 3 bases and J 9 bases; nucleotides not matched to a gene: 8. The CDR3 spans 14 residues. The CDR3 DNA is TGTGCCAGCAGCTTGGCTAGCGGGGCGAGGCCCCAGTACTTC. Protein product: CASSLASGARPQYF. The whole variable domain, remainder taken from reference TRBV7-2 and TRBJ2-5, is GAGVSQSPSNKVTEKGKDVELRCDPISGHTALYWYRQSLGQGLEFLIYFQGNSAPDKSGLPSDRFSAERTGGSVSTLTIQRTQQEDSAVYLCASSLASGARPQYFGPGTRLLVL.